This T cell receptor (beta chain) was observed in a study of blood T cell repertoires in COVID-19. Sequencing used immunoSEQ multiplex PCR; TCRdb keeps in-frame clones, though not all of them. Of some 250,000 clones listed, 82% are singletons. Germline values: CDR1 SGHTA, CDR2 FQGNSA. The CDR3 extends over 15 amino acids. J lost 5 bases, V lost 2 bases, and 6 bases had no gene match. V and J are TRBV7-2 and TRBJ1-5; 7 bases line up with TRBD1. The sequenced sample consisted of PBMCs or T cells enriched from blood (not recorded which). The receptor was derived from a man in his forties who had recovered from COVID-19. The DNA of the CDR3 is TGTGCCAGCAGCTTAACCAGGGGGGTACATCAGCCCCAGCATTTT. This gives the protein CASSLTRGVHQPQHF.